The 27 T cell receptor beta chains listed next were all sequenced from one sample in a study of OX40 agonist ivuxolimab in advanced cancers. The method was immunoSEQ multiplex PCR; TCRdb's version includes in-frame clones alone and lacks a portion of them. Among 65,000 to 75,000 clones listed, 70% to 90% were seen once. The sequencing here drew on CD4+ or CD8+ T cells sorted from blood, taken in a trial of the OX40 agonist ivuxolimab. These receptors all stem from an adult with an advanced solid tumor such as melanoma, head and neck, liver or kidney cancer.

The gene calls are TRBV28 and TRBJ1-1; 7 bases agree with TRBD1. Germline V gene sequence: CDR1 MDHEN, CDR2 SYDVKM. The junction had 11 bases not matched to a gene; V was cut back by 6 bases and J by 1 base. CDR3 length: 16 amino acids. The CDR3 DNA follows: TGTGCCAGCAGCCACCGGCTGGGACAGAGGAACACTGAAGCTTTCTTT. Its protein is CASSHRLGQRNTEAFF.

The chain recombines TRBV5-6 with TRBJ2-4; D is unresolved. CDR1 and CDR2 from the germline V gene are SGHDT and YYEEEE. The CDR3 loop spans 16 amino acids. V lost 0 bases to trimming and J lost 0 bases, with 10 bases between them. CDR3 residues: CASSLEKKIAKNIQYF. CDR3 DNA: TGTGCCAGCAGCTTGGAGAAGAAAATAGCCAAAAACATTCAGTACTTC.

The chain employs TRBV7-3 and TRBJ2-1; D remains unclear. V lost 2 bases and J 8 bases, leaving 16 bases between the germline ends. The CDR3 is 15 amino acids. Per germline, CDR1 SGHTA and CDR2 FQGTGA. CDR3 DNA: TGTGCCAGCAGCTTACGCGGCTTCCCTGGGGATGAGCAGTTCTTC. Protein: CASSLRGFPGDEQFF.

The chain joins TRBV9 to TRBJ1-4; D not resolved. V lost 0 bases and J lost 2, with 8 bases in between. There are 15 residues in the CDR3. Germline assignment: CDR1 SGDLS and CDR2 YYNGEE. CDR3 sequence reads: CASSVGAGTNEKLFF. CDR3 DNA sequence: TGTGCCAGCAGCGTAGGGGCCGGGACTAATGAAAAACTGTTTTTT.

The genes are TRBV5-1 and TRBJ2-6; either TRBD1 or TRBD2 may supply D (6 bases each). The CDR3 contains 15 residues. The germline gives CDR1 SGHRS, CDR2 YFSETQ. V was trimmed by 4 bases and J by 2 bases, leaving 10 bases between them. CDR3 coding DNA: TGCGCCAGCAGCCGAGGGGGGACTGGGGCCAACGTCCTGACTTTC. It is translated as CASSRGGTGANVLTF.

The chain uses TRBV2 and TRBJ2-3, with 10 bases aligning to TRBD1. The V and J ends lost 8 bases and 6 bases, in that order; junction bases with no gene match: 8. Germline loops: CDR1 SNHLY, CDR2 FYNNEI. CDR3 length equals 14 residues. The CDR3 DNA is TGTGCCAGCTTCCGGGACAGGGGAGCCGATACGCAGTATTTT. This gives the protein CASFRDRGADTQYF.

This chain links TRBV4-1 with TRBJ2-7; TRBD1 matches 9 bases. Germline CDR1 MGHRA, CDR2 YSYEKL. The CDR3 has 16 amino acids. V was pared by 4 bases and J by 5 bases, with 12 bases of the junction left unmatched. CDR3 loop: CASSPKPGQGSHEQYF. As DNA, the CDR3 is TGCGCCAGCAGCCCCAAGCCAGGACAGGGGTCCCACGAGCAGTACTTC.

The chain joins TRBV30 to TRBJ2-5, with 8 bases that match TRBD2. V shed 0 bases and J 4 bases; nucleotides not matched to a gene: 10. From germline, CDR1 is GTSNPN and CDR2 SVGIG (reference sequence). The CDR3 spans 16 residues. Here the CDR3 DNA reads TGTGCCTGGAGTGTACGTTACGGGAGGGCCTCAGAGACCCAGTACTTC. Amino acid sequence: CAWSVRYGRASETQYF.

CDR3 amino acids: CASSLEVSYYGYTF. The CDR3 DNA follows: TGCGCCAGCAGCTTGGAGGTCAGTTACTATGGCTACACCTTC. The V and J genes are TRBV5-1 and TRBJ1-2; D unresolved. From germline, CDR1 is SGHRS and CDR2 YFSETQ. Trimming stripped 0 bases from V and 3 bases from J, with 9 bases between. The CDR3 has 14 amino acids. Together with reference TRBV5-1 and TRBJ1-2, the CDR3 gives the full variable domain: KAGVTQTPRYLIKTRGQQVTLSCSPISGHRSVSWYQQTPGQGLQFLFEYFSETQRNKGNFPGRFSGRQFSNSRSEMNVSTLELGDSALYLCASSLEVSYYGYTFGSGTRLTVV.

The chain links TRBV5-1 to TRBJ2-3; TRBD2 matches at 7 bases. The CDR3 totals 14 residues. Losses at the gene ends were 5 bases for V and 2 bases for J; bases not matched to a gene: 5. Germline V CDR1 and CDR2: SGHRS, YFSETQ. The CDR3 nucleotides are TGCGCCAGCAGGACGGGGGGTATCACAGATACGCAGTATTTT. Residues: CASRTGGITDTQYF.

The J gene is TRBJ2-5, the V gene TRBV28; D ambiguous. CDR1 is MDHEN, CDR2 SYDVKM, per germline. The CDR3 spans 13 residues. Between the trimmed V and J ends, which lost 7 bases and 5 bases, there was a span of 14 bases. The CDR3, as DNA: TGTGCCAGCATGCAACCCCAAACCGAGACCCAGTACTTC. Translated, it gives CASMQPQTETQYF.

This clone was observed once. The genes are TRBV5-8 and TRBJ2-5; possible D gene TRBD2, 6 bases. Between the trimmed V and J ends, which lost 4 bases and 5 bases, there was a span of 21 bases. Germline-derived CDR1 and CDR2 are SGHTS and YDEGEE. This CDR3 is built from 16 residues. The CDR3 sequence is CASSTGGAVVQETQYF. CDR3 in DNA: TGTGCCAGCAGCACCGGCGGGGCAGTCGTACAGGAGACCCAGTACTTC.

The chain carries TRBV20-1 and TRBJ2-6; D is unresolved. Germline lookup yields CDR1 DFQATT and CDR2 SNEGSKA (reference sequence). The CDR3 totals 11 residues. Trimming pared 4 bases from V and 4 bases from J, leaving 2 bases between. This CDR3 is CSATGANVLTF. The CDR3 DNA reads TGCAGTGCTACAGGGGCCAACGTCCTGACTTTC.

The V call is TRBV19, the J call TRBJ1-5, with D possibly TRBD1 on 5 matching bases. The CDR3 spans 15 residues. Trimming removed 1 base at V and 6 bases at J, with 13 bases between. Germline V gives CDR1 LNHDA, CDR2 SQIVND (reference sequence). CDR3 protein: CASSIGGRVIQPQHF. DNA for the CDR3: TGTGCCAGTAGTATAGGAGGCAGGGTAATTCAGCCCCAGCATTTT. Drawing the rest from reference TRBV19 and TRBJ1-5, the complete variable domain is DGGITQSPKYLFRKEGQNVTLSCEQNLNHDAMYWYRQDPGQGLRLIYYSQIVNDFQKGDIAEGYSVSREKKESFPLTVTSAQKNPTAFYLCASSIGGRVIQPQHFGDGTRLSIL.

The gene calls are TRBV5-4 and TRBJ2-3; 13 bases map to TRBD2. The CDR3 covers 16 residues. Germline loops: CDR1 SGHNT, CDR2 YYREEE (reference sequence). Trimming removed 4 bases from V and 6 bases from J; junction bases left unmatched: 8. CDR3 in amino acids: CASSLKTSGGSDTQYF. The CDR3 coding sequence is TGTGCCAGCAGCCTAAAGACTAGCGGGGGGTCGGATACGCAGTATTTT.

This clone was picked up one time. The chain is built from TRBV19 and TRBJ1-4, with a weak D call TRBD1 (5 bases). V lost 7 bases and J 8 bases, leaving 17 bases between the germline ends. The germline gives CDR1 LNHDA, CDR2 SQIVND (reference sequence). This CDR3 region has 14 residues. The CDR3 coding sequence is TGTGCCAGTACCCTAGGACATCGGACCGAAAAACTGTTTTTT. It is translated as CASTLGHRTEKLFF.

V usage is TRBV4-1 and J usage is TRBJ2-1; 7 positions match TRBD2. With 1 base clipped from V and 9 bases from J, the junction kept 3 bases outside the gene matches. Germline values: CDR1 MGHRA, CDR2 YSYEKL. The CDR3 runs 13 residues. CDR3 amino acids: CASSQGWGGEQFF. CDR3 DNA: TGCGCCAGCAGCCAAGGGTGGGGGGGTGAGCAGTTCTTC.

The CDR3 here is CASRPTGTASGNTIYF. The CDR3 DNA sequence: TGTGCCAGCAGGCCTACCGGGACGGCCTCTGGAAACACCATATATTTT. V gene TRBV28 combines with J gene TRBJ1-3; a weak D match, TRBD1 (5 bases). Per the germline V gene, CDR1 is MDHEN and CDR2 is SYDVKM. V dropped 6 bases and J dropped 0 bases, with 15 bases sitting between them. The length of the CDR3 is 16 residues.

The chain combines TRBV18 with TRBJ1-1; 9 nucleotides agree with TRBD1. CDR3 length: 16 amino acids. CDR1 is KGHSH and CDR2 is LQKENI in the germline V gene. Trimming cost V 3 bases and J 5 bases; bases outside gene matches: 10. CDR3: CASSPTRTGEATEAFF. The CDR3 bases are TGTGCCAGCTCACCCACCCGGACAGGGGAGGCGACTGAAGCTTTCTTT.

The chain combines TRBV6-6 with TRBJ1-1, with no clear D. Germline loops: CDR1 MNHNY, CDR2 SVGAGI (reference sequence). V lost 9 bases to trimming and J lost 0 bases, with 8 bases between them. The length of the CDR3 is 12 residues. The DNA for the CDR3 is TGTGCCAGTAGGAAGCTGAACACTGAAGCTTTCTTT. Translated, it gives CASRKLNTEAFF.

The rearrangement uses TRBV7-8 and TRBJ2-5; 9 bases agree with TRBD1. J was trimmed by 5 bases and V by 5 bases; bases with no gene match: 9. The CDR3 consists of 15 residues. CDR1 and CDR2 from the germline V gene are SGHVS and FQNEAQ. The CDR3 DNA sequence: TGTGCCAGCAGCCGAGAGGGACAGGGTATGGAGACCCAGTACTTC. Amino acids: CASSREGQGMETQYF.

This clone was recorded many times. V usage is TRBV7-3 and J usage is TRBJ2-2; D call uncertain. In germline, CDR1 is SGHTA, CDR2 FQGTGA. This CDR3 comprises 13 residues. V shed 2 bases and J shed 6 bases, with 7 bases lying between them. For the CDR3, the DNA is TGTGCCAGCAGCTTATTAGGTTCCGGGGAGCTGTTTTTT. Its protein is CASSLLGSGELFF.

The rearrangement uses TRBV14 and TRBJ2-1; D is ambiguous. From germline, CDR1 is SGHDN and CDR2 FVKESK. V was shortened by 1 base and J by 6 bases, with 10 bases between the two germline ends. CDR3 length equals 14 residues. CDR3 loop: CASSQGLVGNEQFF. For the CDR3, the DNA is TGTGCCAGCAGCCAAGGGCTAGTCGGCAATGAGCAGTTCTTC.

The rearrangement links TRBV27 to TRBJ2-5, with 9 positions matching TRBD1. Losses at the gene ends were 8 bases for V and 5 bases for J; bases not matched to a gene: 18. The CDR3 extends over 17 amino acids. Per germline, CDR1 MNHEY and CDR2 SMNVEV (reference sequence). The CDR3 sequence: CASWKQGARGPGETQYF. The CDR3 DNA reads as TGTGCCAGCTGGAAACAGGGGGCGAGAGGGCCAGGGGAGACCCAGTACTTC.

The genes are TRBV7-7 and TRBJ2-6; no definite D call. The germline gives CDR1 SSHAT, CDR2 FNYEAQ (reference sequence). The CDR3 covers 17 residues. V was shortened by 5 bases and J by 5 bases, with 19 bases between the two germline ends. The CDR3 here is CASSAATPQSRANVLTF. The CDR3 DNA follows: TGTGCCAGCAGCGCAGCAACGCCACAAAGTCGGGCCAACGTCCTGACTTTC.

The chain uses TRBV12-1 and TRBJ1-2. TRBV12-1 is given as a pseudogene. The CDR3 loop spans 12 amino acids. CDR3 sequence: CARGGSVYGYTF. CDR3 DNA: TGTGCTCGAGGAGGATCGGTCTATGGCTACACCTTC.

The chain links TRBV19 to TRBJ2-5, with D possibly being TRBD2 (6 bases). The CDR3 totals 15 residues. V lost 3 bases and J 4 bases, leaving 15 bases between the germline ends. Germline V gene sequence: CDR1 LNHDA, CDR2 SQIVND (reference sequence). The CDR3 coding sequence is TGTGCCAGTAGTATGGGACTCATAGGCGGAGAGACCCAGTACTTC. Encoded protein: CASSMGLIGGETQYF.